Listed below are T cell receptor beta chains from one sample, sequenced in a study of OX40 agonist ivuxolimab in advanced cancers. Generated by immunoSEQ multiplex PCR, the TCRdb table keeps only in-frame clones and is missing some. The data hold over 150,000 clones, with roughly 94% observed a single time. Specimen: CD4+ or CD8+ T cells sorted from blood, collected in a trial of the OX40 agonist ivuxolimab. These receptors were collected from an adult with an advanced solid tumor such as melanoma, head and neck, liver or kidney cancer. The CDR3 runs from the conserved cysteine through the conserved F or W. D genes are given only for firm matches. Only part of the rows carry a size: once, few, many, or a class if the clone is expanded.

D: TRBD1; V: TRBV28; size: .; J: TRBJ1-1; CDR3: CASRTGGSNTEAFF; DNA: TGTGCCAGCAGAACAGGGGGATCGAACACTGAAGCTTTCTTT
D: .; V: TRBV7-2; size: .; J: TRBJ1-5; CDR3: CASTSNGRSNQPQHF; DNA: TGTGCCAGCACCTCAAACGGGCGTAGCAATCAGCCCCAGCATTTT
D: .; V: TRBV14; size: .; J: TRBJ2-1; CDR3: CASAGAGNEQFF; DNA: TGTGCCAGCGCAGGGGCCGGCAATGAGCAGTTCTTC
D: TRBD2; V: TRBV7-2; size: .; J: TRBJ2-7; CDR3: CASSLDYGTSSYEQYF; DNA: TGTGCCAGCAGCCTCGATTACGGGACTAGCTCCTACGAGCAGTACTTC
D: .; V: TRBV7-2; size: .; J: TRBJ2-5; CDR3: CASSQAHQETQYF; DNA: TGTGCCAGCAGCCAGGCTCACCAAGAGACCCAGTACTTC
D: .; V: TRBV28; size: .; J: TRBJ2-1; CDR3: CASSPVVRGSSYNEQFF; DNA: TGTGCCAGCAGTCCCGTCGTCCGGGGAAGCTCCTACAATGAGCAGTTCTTC
D: .; V: TRBV7-8; size: .; J: TRBJ2-3; CDR3: CASSLQGAPDTQYF; DNA: TGTGCCAGCAGCCTACAGGGAGCCCCAGATACGCAGTATTTT
D: TRBD2; V: TRBV7-9; size: once; J: TRBJ2-7; CDR3: CASSILAAYEQYF; DNA: TGTGCCAGCAGCATACTAGCGGCTTACGAGCAGTACTTC
D: .; V: TRBV6-6; size: .; J: TRBJ1-5; CDR3: CASSPPGGGGNQPQHF; DNA: TGTGCCAGCAGTCCACCGGGGGGGGGAGGCAATCAGCCCCAGCATTTT
D: .; V: TRBV6-6; size: .; J: TRBJ2-3; CDR3: CASSYPQQGKDTQYF; DNA: TGTGCCAGCAGTTACCCCCAACAGGGAAAAGATACGCAGTATTTT
D: .; V: TRBV10-3; size: .; J: TRBJ1-5; CDR3: CAIGTGENQPQHF; DNA: TGTGCCATCGGGACGGGGGAAAATCAGCCCCAGCATTTT
D: TRBD1; V: TRBV18; size: .; J: TRBJ1-4; CDR3: CASSPARGLGEKLFF; DNA: TGTGCCAGCTCACCGGCCAGGGGGCTGGGGGAAAAACTGTTTTTT
D: TRBD2; V: TRBV5-4; size: .; J: TRBJ2-7; CDR3: CASSGGGLAGVYEQYF; DNA: TGTGCCAGCAGCGGGGGGGGACTAGCGGGAGTATACGAGCAGTACTTC
D: TRBD1; V: TRBV28; size: .; J: TRBJ1-2; CDR3: CASSLREPGGGYTF; DNA: TGTGCCAGCAGTTTAAGAGAGCCAGGGGGTGGCTACACCTTC
D: .; V: TRBV9; size: .; J: TRBJ1-6; CDR3: CASSVEYGDSPLHF; DNA: TGTGCCAGCAGCGTAGAGTACGGGGATTCACCCCTCCACTTT
D: .; V: TRBV5-8; size: .; J: TRBJ2-3; CDR3: CASSLGGSLADTQYF; DNA: TGTGCCAGCAGCTTGGGTGGCAGCCTCGCAGATACGCAGTATTTT
D: .; V: TRBV18; size: .; J: TRBJ2-7; CDR3: CASSPPRAVGIYEQYF; DNA: TGTGCCAGCTCACCACCCCGCGCGGTGGGTATATACGAGCAGTACTTC
D: TRBD2; V: TRBV11-2; size: .; J: TRBJ2-1; CDR3: CASSPRQAGGSEQFF; DNA: TGTGCCAGCAGCCCCCGGCAGGCGGGAGGAAGTGAGCAGTTCTTC
D: .; V: TRBV7-9; size: few; J: TRBJ1-5; CDR3: CASSPQGSNQPQHF; DNA: TGTGCCAGCAGTCCCCAGGGGAGCAATCAGCCCCAGCATTTT
D: TRBD1; V: TRBV27; size: .; J: TRBJ2-7; CDR3: CASRPDRGYEQYF; DNA: TGTGCCAGCAGGCCCGACAGGGGCTACGAGCAGTACTTC
D: .; V: TRBV4-2; size: .; J: TRBJ1-3; CDR3: CASSQDRGNTIYF; DNA: TGTGCCAGCAGCCAAGACAGGGGAAACACCATATATTTT
D: .; V: TRBV9; size: few; J: TRBJ1-1; CDR3: CASSPPSNTEAFF; DNA: TGTGCCAGCAGCCCCCCGAGCAACACTGAAGCTTTCTTT
D: .; V: TRBV14; size: .; J: TRBJ1-1; CDR3: CASSQERNTEAFF; DNA: TGTGCCAGCAGCCAGGAGCGGAACACTGAAGCTTTCTTT
D: .; V: TRBV10-2; size: .; J: TRBJ1-1; CDR3: CASSDIGRGTEAFF; DNA: TGCGCCAGCAGTGACATAGGCAGGGGCACTGAAGCTTTCTTT
D: TRBD2; V: TRBV19; size: .; J: TRBJ2-1; CDR3: CASSIEAWAGASEQFF; DNA: TGTGCCAGTAGTATCGAGGCGTGGGCGGGAGCTAGTGAGCAGTTCTTC
D: TRBD1; V: TRBV6-6; size: .; J: TRBJ1-1; CDR3: CASSSGQGGLYTEAFF; DNA: TGTGCCAGCAGTTCCGGACAGGGGGGATTGTACACTGAAGCTTTCTTT
D: .; V: TRBV7-8; size: .; J: TRBJ2-1; CDR3: CASSSHRDMTGEWFF; DNA: TGTGCCAGCAGTAGTCACAGGGACATGACCGGGGAATGGTTCTTC
D: .; V: TRBV4-1; size: .; J: TRBJ1-1; CDR3: CASSQVGRGGSGTEAFF; DNA: TGCGCCAGCAGCCAAGTAGGAAGAGGGGGGAGTGGCACTGAAGCTTTCTTT
D: .; V: TRBV7-8; size: .; J: TRBJ2-7; CDR3: CASSQTLLVSYEQYF; DNA: TGTGCCAGCAGCCAGACGTTACTTGTTTCCTACGAGCAGTACTTC
D: .; V: TRBV18; size: .; J: TRBJ1-5; CDR3: CASSPGHASNQPQHF; DNA: TGTGCCAGCTCACCTGGACACGCCAGCAATCAGCCCCAGCATTTT
D: TRBD1; V: TRBV7-3; size: .; J: TRBJ2-1; CDR3: CASRPTRDSYNEQFF; DNA: TGTGCCAGCAGACCGACCCGGGACAGCTACAATGAGCAGTTCTTC
D: TRBD2; V: TRBV4-1; size: .; J: TRBJ2-1; CDR3: CASSQDQGLAGGGEQFF; DNA: TGCGCCAGCAGCCAAGATCAGGGGCTAGCGGGAGGGGGTGAGCAGTTCTTC
D: TRBD1; V: TRBV19; size: .; J: TRBJ2-1; CDR3: CASSQQGNEQFF; DNA: TGTGCCAGTAGTCAACAGGGGAATGAGCAGTTCTTC
D: TRBD2; V: TRBV14; size: .; J: TRBJ2-2; CDR3: CASSHATSGRANTGELFF; DNA: TGTGCCAGCAGCCACGCCACTAGCGGGAGGGCGAACACCGGGGAGCTGTTTTTT
D: .; V: TRBV5-5; size: .; J: TRBJ2-7; CDR3: CASSIVRVLQGVRQYF; DNA: TGTGCCAGCAGCATCGTCCGGGTTTTACAAGGGGTAAGGCAGTACTTC
D: .; V: TRBV4-3; size: .; J: TRBJ2-3; CDR3: CASSQVTLTRTDTQYF; DNA: TGCGCCAGCAGCCAAGTGACCCTAACACGGACGGATACGCAGTATTTT
D: TRBD1; V: TRBV4-3; size: .; J: TRBJ1-6; CDR3: CASSLGQGLLNSPLHF; DNA: TGCGCCAGCAGCCTTGGACAGGGTTTATTGAATTCACCCCTCCACTTT
D: .; V: TRBV9; size: once; J: TRBJ2-2; CDR3: CASSVGGLQEVTGELFF; DNA: TGTGCCAGCAGCGTAGGGGGCTTACAGGAGGTCACCGGGGAGCTGTTTTTT
D: .; V: TRBV29-1; size: .; J: TRBJ1-2; CDR3: CSARRDIANYGYTF; DNA: TGCAGCGCCCGCCGGGACATAGCTAACTATGGCTACACCTTC
D: .; V: TRBV29-1; size: .; J: TRBJ1-3; CDR3: CSAGGVRNTIYF; DNA: TGCAGTGCTGGGGGCGTAAGGAACACCATATATTTT
D: TRBD1; V: TRBV2; size: .; J: TRBJ2-2; CDR3: CASSGTGSLGELFF; DNA: TGTGCCAGCTCCGGGACAGGGAGCTTAGGGGAGCTGTTTTTT
D: TRBD1; V: TRBV5-1; size: .; J: TRBJ2-3; CDR3: CASRKYGTVQSYYSTDTQYF; DNA: TGCGCCAGCAGGAAATACGGGACAGTTCAATCTTATTACAGCACAGATACGCAGTATTTT
D: TRBD2; V: TRBV6-5; size: .; J: TRBJ2-5; CDR3: CASSYSGTSGGSTQYF; DNA: TGTGCCAGCAGTTACTCCGGGACTAGCGGGGGGTCGACCCAGTACTTC